This T cell receptor (beta chain) was identified in a study of Graves' ophthalmopathy and Graves' hyperthyroidism. Findings and limits, study-wide: Most expanded clonotypes in thyroid above 0.001 frequency also showed up in blood.

Turning to this clonotype: Its antigen remains unknown.

Hyperthyroidism counted as stable given no ophthalmopathy within 18 months of follow-up. As the starting material, approximately 10 ml of fresh peripheral blood yielded the PBMCs. The authors amplified TCR beta CDR3 regions, and they did so from RNA transcripts for repertoire sequencing. An opening RT-PCR round employed HTBI primers and preceded a second-round multiplex PCR. Each CDR3 protein is one row after TCRdb ran MiXCR on the multiplex PCR reads. The data contain 350,000 to 450,000 distinct CDR3 sequences, more than 20% of them singletons. V shed 7 bases and J shed 5 bases, with 14 bases lying between them. The CDR3 runs 13 residues. Germline V gives CDR1 MNHNS, CDR2 SASEGT.

Sample: peripheral blood. The TCR comes from a woman between 18 and 29 years old with stable Graves' hyperthyroidism. V usage is TRBV6-1 and J usage is TRBJ1-2; no clear D. CDR3 amino acids: CASIGNGGYGYTF. The CDR3 DNA sequence: TGTGCCAGCATAGGTAACGGCGGGTATGGCTACACCTTC.